Presented here are 31 T cell receptor beta chains from one specimen sequenced in a study of cytomegalovirus exposure and HLA in healthy donors (dated by TCRdb to between 2016 and 2019). Library preparation employed the immunoSEQ multiplex PCR assay. For the multiplex PCR, a mixture combining 60 forward primers for TCR Vbeta segments and 13 reverse primers for TCR Jbeta segments was used. TCRdb carries this immuneACCESS record with in-frame sequences only. Its versions omit some clonotypes, under half of them owing to an unresolved V gene in the studies checked, with the rest unexplained. The table for this sample lists around 120,000 clones; around 80% of them were counted only once. The ten largest account for 3% to 3.5% of the sample. The sequenced material came from PBMCs. The receptors derive from a woman between 40 and 55 years old in good health and CMV-seronegative.

V gene TRBV29-1 combines with J gene TRBJ1-2; TRBD1 agrees at 7 bases. The V segment lost 6 bases and the J segment 8 bases; nucleotides outside the gene matches: 9. The CDR3 length is 12 residues. Germline CDR1 is SQVTM and CDR2 is ANQGSEA. Written as DNA, the CDR3 is TGCAGCGTGGACGACAGGGTAGTAGGCTACACCTTC. Its translation: CSVDDRVVGYTF.

This clone was found a few times. This chain uses TRBV4-1 with TRBJ1-2, with a tentative D call TRBD1 (5 bases). Per germline, CDR1 MGHRA and CDR2 YSYEKL. This CDR3 region has 13 residues. Deletions cut 6 bases from V and 8 bases from J, with 16 bases between. CDR3 loop: CASSKPGGDGYTF. The CDR3, as DNA: TGCGCCAGCAGTAAGCCGGGGGGGGACGGCTACACCTTC.

The gene calls are TRBV7-8 and TRBJ2-5; 9 nucleotides agree with TRBD1. Germline values: CDR1 SGHVS, CDR2 FQNEAQ. J was trimmed by 1 base and V by 6 bases; bases with no gene match: 12. This CDR3 comprises 17 residues. The CDR3 DNA reads as TGTGCCAGCAGTGACCCCGGGACAGGGCCACTCCAAGAGACCCAGTACTTC. Its translation: CASSDPGTGPLQETQYF.

The chain couples TRBV29-1 to TRBJ2-7, with 8 bases identical to TRBD2. The CDR3 spans 13 residues. After removal of 7 bases from V and 1 base from J, the junction contained 6 bases not matched to a gene. Germline loops: CDR1 SQVTM, CDR2 ANQGSEA. The CDR3 DNA is TGCAGCGCCCAGGGACTAGGTTCCTACGAGCAGTACTTC. It translates to CSAQGLGSYEQYF.

This clone has more than one count but fewer than ten. This chain joins TRBV28 and TRBJ2-1, with 7 bases matching TRBD1. CDR3 length: 13 residues. With 4 bases clipped from V and 13 bases from J, the junction kept 10 bases outside the gene matches. Germline loops: CDR1 MDHEN, CDR2 SYDVKM. The CDR3 DNA reads TGTGCCAGCAGTTCCCCCGACAGGGTGGTTCAGTTCTTC. Amino acid sequence: CASSSPDRVVQFF. Supplemented by reference TRBV28 and TRBJ2-1, the full variable domain reads DVKVTQSSRYLVKRTGEKVFLECVQDMDHENMFWYRQDPGLGLRLIYFSYDVKMKEKGDIPEGYSVSREKKERFSLILESASTNQTSMYLCASSSPDRVVQFFGPGTRLTVL.

This clone was counted a few times. The chain has TRBV7-9 and TRBJ2-5; the D gene is possibly TRBD2 (5 bases). The ends were cut back, 7 bases at V and 2 bases at J, with 14 bases in the middle. Germline CDR1 is SEHNR and CDR2 is FQNEAQ (reference sequence). This CDR3 has 14 amino acids. The CDR3 region is CASTTGNLQETQYF. Written as DNA, the CDR3 is TGTGCCAGCACCACGGGGAACCTTCAAGAGACCCAGTACTTC.

This sequence joins TRBV10-1 and TRBJ2-5; D is possibly TRBD2 (5 bases). The ends were cut back, 10 bases at V and 2 bases at J, with 26 bases in the middle. This CDR3 contains 17 residues. Germline V gives CDR1 WNHNN, CDR2 SYGVQD (reference sequence). The CDR3 loop reads CATLAPPQHATQETQYF. The CDR3 DNA is TGCGCCACCCTAGCTCCCCCTCAACATGCTACTCAAGAGACCCAGTACTTC.

This clone was seen a handful of times. CDR3 loop: CASSQDQGAGYEQYF. The CDR3 bases are TGCGCCAGCAGCCAAGATCAGGGGGCCGGTTACGAGCAGTACTTC. The J gene is TRBJ2-7, the V gene TRBV4-3; TRBD1 matches at 8 bases. Germline assignment: CDR1 LGHNA and CDR2 YSLEER. The length of the CDR3 is 15 residues. J lost 4 bases, V lost 0 bases, and 5 bases had no gene match.

The gene calls are TRBV5-8 and TRBJ2-7; tentative D call: TRBD2 (6 bases). Looked up from germline, CDR1 is SGHTS and CDR2 is YDEGEE. This CDR3 region has 14 residues. The V end was cut by 4 bases, the J end by 0 bases, with 11 bases between. Here the CDR3 reads CASSPLAISYEQYF. The CDR3 nucleotides are TGTGCCAGCAGCCCGCTAGCGATCTCCTACGAGCAGTACTTC.

The V and J genes are TRBV2 and TRBJ2-1, with D unclear. Germline lookup yields CDR1 SNHLY and CDR2 FYNNEI. The CDR3 consists of 11 residues. Trimming took off 3 bases at V and 10 bases at J, with 7 bases between the two ends. CDR3 in amino acids: CASSDPGEQFF. The CDR3, as DNA: TGTGCCAGCAGTGATCCCGGGGAGCAGTTCTTC.

This clone appeared a single time. The V and J genes are TRBV6-5 and TRBJ2-7; 14 nucleotides line up with TRBD2. The ends lost 5 bases at V and 6 bases at J; junction bases unmatched: 6. CDR3 size: 15 residues. Germline V lookup: CDR1 MNHEY, CDR2 SVGAGI. Here the CDR3 reads CASSRRLAGGSEQYF. CDR3 bases: TGTGCCAGCAGTAGGCGACTAGCGGGAGGGTCCGAGCAGTACTTC.

V gene TRBV2 combines with J gene TRBJ2-3, with 11 bases identical to TRBD2. Trimming removed 5 bases from V and 0 bases from J; junction bases left unmatched: 13. CDR1 and CDR2 from the germline V gene are SNHLY and FYNNEI. The CDR3 totals 19 residues. This CDR3 reads CASSFSLAGGRASTDTQYF. In DNA, the CDR3 is TGTGCCAGCAGTTTCTCGCTAGCGGGAGGACGTGCTAGCACAGATACGCAGTATTTT.

The rearrangement joins TRBV5-1 to TRBJ1-3, with a possible D match to TRBD1 (5 bases). The V end was cut by 2 bases, the J end by 0 bases, with 15 bases between. The CDR3 consists of 17 residues. The V gene's germline CDR1 is SGHRS and CDR2 YFSETQ. The CDR3 spells CASSFNQGAGSGNTIYF. The CDR3 nucleotides read TGCGCCAGCAGCTTTAATCAGGGTGCCGGCTCTGGAAACACCATATATTTT.

In the case of this clone: The sample has other DNA sequences that encode this CDR3 too. The rearrangement uses TRBV7-2 and TRBJ2-1; 8 bases agree with TRBD1. This CDR3 spans 14 amino acids. Trimming at V came to 5 bases and at J to 5 bases, leaving 5 bases not matched to a gene. In germline, CDR1 is SGHTA, CDR2 FQGNSA. The chain's CDR3 is CASSPGQVNNEQFF. DNA of the CDR3: TGTGCCAGCAGCCCGGGACAGGTAAACAATGAGCAGTTCTTC.

Only one count was recorded for this clone. This rearrangement joins TRBV28 to TRBJ1-6; 8 bases are a match to TRBD1. This CDR3 is built from 12 residues. The V and J ends lost 5 bases and 18 bases, in that order; junction bases with no gene match: 9. Germline V CDR1 and CDR2: MDHEN, SYDVKM. CDR3 nucleotides: TGTGCCAGCAGTCGACTCGGACAGGGAAGCCACTTT. Protein: CASSRLGQGSHF. Together with reference TRBV28 and TRBJ1-6, the CDR3 gives the full variable domain: DVKVTQSSRYLVKRTGEKVFLECVQDMDHENMFWYRQDPGLGLRLIYFSYDVKMKEKGDIPEGYSVSREKKERFSLILESASTNQTSMYLCASSRLGQGSHFGNGTRLTVT.

J is TRBJ1-6 and V is TRBV5-1; D is ambiguous. V was trimmed by 1 base and J by 14 bases, leaving 4 bases between them. From germline, CDR1 is SGHRS and CDR2 YFSETQ. This CDR3 spans 10 amino acids. DNA for the CDR3: TGCGCCAGCAGCTTGTCCACCCTCCACTTT. It is translated as CASSLSTLHF.

The chain employs TRBV2 and TRBJ2-7; D is undetermined. V was pared by 8 bases and J by 3 bases, with 8 bases between. Germline V CDR1 and CDR2: SNHLY, FYNNEI. The CDR3 runs to 11 residues. The CDR3 is CASGPGYEQYF. The DNA for the CDR3 is TGTGCCAGCGGTCCGGGCTACGAGCAGTACTTC.

A note on this clone: The germline gene is not matched at one end of the junction; a read error may be the cause. The chain recombines TRBV7-9 with TRBJ2-1; TRBD1 agrees at 9 bases. The CDR3 spans 14 residues. The germline CDR1 and CDR2 sequences are SEHNR and FQNEAQ (reference sequence). CDR3 sequence reads: CSSSRDREVNEQFF. The CDR3 DNA follows: TGTTCCAGCAGCCGGGACAGGGAGGTCAATGAGCAGTTCTTC.

The chain has TRBV29-1 and TRBJ2-5; D gene uncertain. CDR1 and CDR2 from the germline V gene are SQVTM and ANQGSEA. This CDR3 region has 13 residues. With 3 bases removed from V and 2 bases from J, the gap between germline ends came to 10 bases. The CDR3 region is CSVEETVQETQYF. The CDR3 DNA reads TGCAGCGTTGAGGAGACGGTTCAAGAGACCCAGTACTTC.

This rearrangement joins TRBV9 to TRBJ2-1, with 8 nucleotides matching TRBD2. Trimming at V came to 4 bases and at J to 7 bases, leaving 13 bases not matched to a gene. The CDR3 extends over 16 amino acids. CDR1 and CDR2 (germline): SGDLS, YYNGEE. CDR3 region: CASSTAGGSGGNEQFF. The CDR3 bases are TGTGCCAGCAGCACTGCGGGGGGCTCTGGGGGAAATGAGCAGTTCTTC.

This clone was counted between two and nine times. This chain connects TRBV29-1 to TRBJ2-7, with 11 bases that match TRBD1. Trimming removed 6 bases from V and 6 bases from J; junction bases left unmatched: 4. CDR3 length: 12 residues. Germline V CDR1 and CDR2: SQVTM, ANQGSEA. The CDR3 protein is CSVGQGASEQYF. The CDR3 DNA sequence: TGCAGCGTCGGACAGGGGGCAAGCGAGCAGTACTTC.

Points on this clone: Sequence at one end of the junction differs from germline and may be a read error. The genes are TRBV4-2 and TRBJ2-5; D perhaps matches TRBD2 (5 bases). CDR3 length equals 14 residues. Looked up from germline, CDR1 is LGHNA and CDR2 is YNFKEQ. CDR3 DNA: TGTACCAGCAGCCCAGGCCTAGCCGGCGAGACCCAGTACTTC. Translating gives CTSSPGLAGETQYF.

This clone was seen more than once but under ten times. The chain has TRBV2 and TRBJ1-4; weak D call: TRBD1 (5 bases). The germline gives CDR1 SNHLY, CDR2 FYNNEI. The CDR3 has 15 residues. Trimming shortened V by 6 bases and J by 7 bases, and 18 bases separated the two germline ends. The CDR3 DNA is TGTGCCAGCAGCACAGGTTCACCCGGGGGTGAAAAACTGTTTTTT. It yields the protein CASSTGSPGGEKLFF.

This sequence joins TRBV30 and TRBJ2-1; 12 bases agree with TRBD1. CDR3 size: 17 residues. Germline CDR1 GTSNPN, CDR2 SVGIG (reference sequence). V was clipped by 1 base and J by 12 bases; unmatched bases: 16. CDR3 coding DNA: TGTGCCTGGAGTGACCCCACGGGACAGGGGGCCCTAAAGGGGCAGTTCTTC. Its translation: CAWSDPTGQGALKGQFF.

This chain links TRBV6-1 with TRBJ2-7; tentative D call: TRBD2 (6 bases). V gave up 6 bases and J gave up 5 bases, with 17 bases separating them. The CDR3 spans 14 residues. Germline V gene data show CDR1 as MNHNS and CDR2 as SASEGT. CDR3 nucleotides: TGTGCCAGCAGCCGACTAGGTCCTATAGACGAGCAGTACTTC. Translating gives CASSRLGPIDEQYF.

This clone was counted once. This chain joins TRBV4-1 and TRBJ1-1; D unclear. The germline V gene encodes CDR1 MGHRA and CDR2 YSYEKL. The CDR3 runs to 16 residues. Trimming took off 0 bases at V and 3 bases at J, with 14 bases between the two ends. The CDR3 nucleotides are TGCGCCAGCAGCCAAGATCACCGGACTCCGCACACTGAAGCTTTCTTT. Protein: CASSQDHRTPHTEAFF.

A single count supports this clone. V gene TRBV7-6 combines with J gene TRBJ2-5, with 13 bases aligning to TRBD2. Germline CDR1 reads SGHVS; CDR2 reads FNYEAQ. CDR3 size: 18 residues. Trimming at V came to 5 bases and at J to 3 bases, leaving 12 bases not matched to a gene. This CDR3 reads CASSTGLAGEVVEETQYF. CDR3 sequence (DNA): TGTGCCAGCAGCACAGGACTAGCGGGAGAGGTGGTAGAAGAGACCCAGTACTTC.

The rearrangement uses TRBV7-2 and TRBJ2-3; 11 nucleotides agree with TRBD2. CDR1 is SGHTA and CDR2 is FQGNSA in the germline V gene. CDR3 length: 18 residues. With 8 bases clipped from V and 7 bases from J, the junction kept 20 bases outside the gene matches. The CDR3 DNA follows: TGTGCCAGCGGAAAAACTAGCGGGGGAGCCGGGCTTGGGAATACGCAGTATTTT. It is translated as CASGKTSGGAGLGNTQYF.

The V call is TRBV6-5, the J call TRBJ2-7; D is possibly TRBD2 (5 bases). The CDR3 is 15 amino acids. Germline V gene lookup returns CDR1 MNHEY and CDR2 SVGAGI. Trimming took off 6 bases at V and 0 bases at J, with 15 bases between the two ends. The CDR3 coding sequence is TGTGCCAGCAGAACCCAGACGGGGAGCTCCTACGAGCAGTACTTC. This encodes CASRTQTGSSYEQYF.

This chain uses TRBV10-3 with TRBJ1-2, with D possibly matching TRBD1 (6 bases). Germline lookup yields CDR1 ENHRY and CDR2 SYGVKD. There are 12 residues in the CDR3. V was pared by 4 bases and J by 8 bases, with 11 bases between. The CDR3 is CAISGWGGGYTF. The CDR3 DNA follows: TGTGCCATCAGTGGTTGGGGGGGCGGCTACACCTTC.

On this clone: At one of its ends the junction is not consistent with the germline gene, which may arise from a read error. The identical CDR3 is also encoded by other nucleotide sequences in the sample. The chain recombines TRBV7-2 with TRBJ1-2, with D hard to call. Germline-derived CDR1 and CDR2 are SGHTA and FQGNSA. The CDR3 extends over 11 amino acids. CDR3 sequence: CASSINYGYTF. DNA of the CDR3: TGCGCCAGCTCAATTAACTATGGCTACACCTTC.